The 10 T cell receptor beta chains below all came from one sample that was sequenced in a study of beta chain features in type 1 diabetes. The study's findings and limits: A moderate, significant TCRB CDR3 shortening appeared in type 1 diabetes across four CD4+ subsets.

The sequenced template was cDNA made from the entire isolated RNA. Measured with immunoSEQ multiplex PCR; TCRdb has only the in-frame clones, and not every one. The sample carries roughly 160,000 clones, 7.8% recorded once. The antigens for these receptors are not known. The sample was central memory CD4+ T cells from blood. Receptors originate from a woman aged 35 to 49 with type 1 diabetes.

As DNA, the CDR3 is TGTGCCAGCAGCGTTACCTCGGAGACTACAGTAGGGCAGTTCTTC. It codes for CASSVTSETTVGQFF. This chain connects TRBV9 to TRBJ2-1, with TRBD2 as a possible D gene (5 bases). V was trimmed by 2 bases and J by 12 bases, leaving 21 bases between them. CDR1 SGDLS and CDR2 YYNGEE come from the germline V gene. The CDR3 runs 15 residues.

This clone came up a few times. The junction differs from germline at one of its ends, possibly a read error. V gene TRBV28 combines with J gene TRBJ2-7; possible D gene TRBD1, 6 bases. The germline V gene has CDR1 MDHEN and CDR2 SYDVKM. This CDR3 spans 11 amino acids. CDR3: CASSTNREMSF. CDR3 DNA: TGTGCCAGCAGTACAAACAGGGAAATGTCCTTC.

The chain joins TRBV27 to TRBJ1-2, with 12 nucleotides matching TRBD1. The CDR3 covers 14 residues. Germline loops: CDR1 MNHEY, CDR2 SMNVEV (reference sequence). V shed 2 bases, J shed 8 bases, and the junction held 3 bases outside the gene matches. For the CDR3, the DNA is TGTGCCAGCAGTTTAAGGGACAGGGGGCAAGGCTACACCTTC. It yields the protein CASSLRDRGQGYTF.

This clone was counted a few times. The chain joins TRBV20-1 to TRBJ1-5; possible D gene TRBD1, 6 bases. The ends were cut back, 3 bases at V and 8 bases at J, with 8 bases in the middle. This CDR3 is 11 amino acids long. Germline V gene sequence: CDR1 DFQATT, CDR2 SNEGSKA (reference sequence). The DNA of the CDR3 is TGCAGTGCTAGTCAGGGGAAGCCCCAGCATTTT. It specifies CSASQGKPQHF.

This clone was counted between two and nine times. The chain links TRBV11-2 to TRBJ1-3; D gene unclear. The CDR3 loop spans 14 amino acids. CDR1 is SGHAT and CDR2 is FQNNGV in the germline V gene. Trimming took 4 bases from V and 3 from J, leaving 10 bases between them. CDR3 amino acids: CASSSHRGGNTIYF. CDR3 DNA: TGTGCCAGCAGCTCCCATCGAGGTGGAAACACCATATATTTT. The entire variable domain, with the rest obtained from reference TRBV11-2 and TRBJ1-3, is as follows: EAGVAQSPRYKIIEKRQSVAFWCNPISGHATLYWYQQILGQGPKLLIQFQNNGVVDDSQLPKDRFSAERLKGVDSTLKIQPAKLEDSAVYLCASSSHRGGNTIYFGEGSWLTVV.

Concerning this clone: A junction end diverges from the germline sequence, so it may reflect a read error. The J gene is TRBJ1-6, the V gene TRBV2; perhaps TRBD1 as D (6 bases). Germline CDR1 SNHLY, CDR2 FYNNEI. The CDR3 consists of 16 residues. The CDR3 protein is CASSSGQTSDNSPLHF. The CDR3 coding sequence is TGTGCCAGCAGTTCCGGACAGACCTCCGATAATTCACCCCTCCACTTT.

The chain employs TRBV14 and TRBJ1-1, with D possibly matching TRBD1 (5 bases). The V gene's germline CDR1 is SGHDN and CDR2 FVKESK. The CDR3 consists of 15 residues. V shed 5 bases and J shed 1 base, with 14 bases lying between them. Here the CDR3 reads CASSFTPGKNTEAFF. Written as DNA, the CDR3 is TGTGCCAGCAGCTTTACCCCAGGGAAGAACACTGAAGCTTTCTTT.

This clone was detected a few times. The CDR3 is CASSGQGTSTDTQYF. The CDR3 bases are TGTGCCAGCAGTGGACAGGGGACCAGCACAGATACGCAGTATTTT. This chain connects TRBV28 to TRBJ2-3; 9 bases fit TRBD1. Germline V gene sequence: CDR1 MDHEN, CDR2 SYDVKM. V lost 5 bases, J lost 0 bases, and 3 bases stayed unmatched. CDR3 size: 15 residues.

In this sample, this clone turned up a few times. This rearrangement joins TRBV5-4 to TRBJ2-3; D is possibly TRBD2 (7 bases). This CDR3 region has 15 residues. CDR1 is SGHNT, CDR2 YYREEE, per germline (reference sequence). Between the trimmed V and J ends, which lost 4 bases and 1 base, there was a span of 13 bases. The CDR3 loop is CASSGGGGRTDTQYF. The CDR3 bases are TGTGCCAGCAGCGGAGGGGGAGGGCGCACAGATACGCAGTATTTT.

Only a few counts were recorded for this clone. The V call is TRBV11-2, the J call TRBJ2-3; the D gene is possibly TRBD1 (6 bases). Germline assignment: CDR1 SGHAT and CDR2 FQNNGV. V lost 2 bases, J lost 2 bases, and 8 bases lay in between. The CDR3 contains 14 residues. CDR3 coding DNA: TGTGCCAGCAGCTTACAGGGGATCACAGATACGCAGTATTTT. This encodes CASSLQGITDTQYF. Using reference TRBV11-2 and TRBJ2-3 for the parts outside the CDR3, the full variable domain is EAGVAQSPRYKIIEKRQSVAFWCNPISGHATLYWYQQILGQGPKLLIQFQNNGVVDDSQLPKDRFSAERLKGVDSTLKIQPAKLEDSAVYLCASSLQGITDTQYFGPGTRLTVL.